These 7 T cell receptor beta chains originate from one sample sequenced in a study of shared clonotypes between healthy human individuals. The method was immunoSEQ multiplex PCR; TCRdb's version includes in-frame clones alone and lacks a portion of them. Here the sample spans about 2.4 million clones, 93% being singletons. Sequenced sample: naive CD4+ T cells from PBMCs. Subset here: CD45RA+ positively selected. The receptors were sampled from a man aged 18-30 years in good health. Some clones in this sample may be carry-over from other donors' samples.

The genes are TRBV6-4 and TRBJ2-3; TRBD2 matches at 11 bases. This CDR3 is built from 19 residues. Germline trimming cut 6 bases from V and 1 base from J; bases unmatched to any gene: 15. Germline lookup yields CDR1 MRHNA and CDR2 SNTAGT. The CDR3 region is CASSPIDSGRDLCTDTQYF. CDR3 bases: TGTGCCAGCAGCCCCATCGATAGCGGGAGGGACCTCTGCACAGATACGCAGTATTTT.

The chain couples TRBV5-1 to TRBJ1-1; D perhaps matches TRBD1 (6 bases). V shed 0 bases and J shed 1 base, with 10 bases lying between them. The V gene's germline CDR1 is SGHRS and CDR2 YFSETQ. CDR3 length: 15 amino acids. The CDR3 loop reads CASSLADRTNTEAFF. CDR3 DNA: TGCGCCAGCAGCTTGGCCGACAGGACGAACACTGAAGCTTTCTTT.

In DNA form, the CDR3 reads TGCGCCAGCAGTTCGATACCGGGGGGCACAGATACGCAGTATTTT. Protein: CASSSIPGGTDTQYF. The chain employs TRBV10-2 and TRBJ2-3; tentatively, D is TRBD2 (6 bases). CDR1 is WSHSY and CDR2 is SAAADI in the germline V gene. The CDR3 length is 15 residues. Trimming shortened V by 5 bases and J by 1 base, and 13 bases separated the two germline ends.

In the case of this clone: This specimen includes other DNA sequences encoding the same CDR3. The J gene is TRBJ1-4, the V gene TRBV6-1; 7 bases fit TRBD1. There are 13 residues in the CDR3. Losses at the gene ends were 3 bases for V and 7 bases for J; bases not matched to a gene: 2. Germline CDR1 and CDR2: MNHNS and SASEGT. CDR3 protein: CASSEAGGEKLFF. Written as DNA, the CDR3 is TGTGCCAGCAGTGAGGCAGGGGGTGAAAAACTGTTTTTT.

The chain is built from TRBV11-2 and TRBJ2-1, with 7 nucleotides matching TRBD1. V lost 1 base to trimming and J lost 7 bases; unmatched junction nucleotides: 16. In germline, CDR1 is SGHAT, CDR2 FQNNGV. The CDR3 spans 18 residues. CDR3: CASSLAASFSDRSNEQFF. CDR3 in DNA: TGTGCCAGCAGCTTAGCTGCCAGCTTCTCGGACAGGAGTAATGAGCAGTTCTTC. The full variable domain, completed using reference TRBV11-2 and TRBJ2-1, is EAGVAQSPRYKIIEKRQSVAFWCNPISGHATLYWYQQILGQGPKLLIQFQNNGVVDDSQLPKDRFSAERLKGVDSTLKIQPAKLEDSAVYLCASSLAASFSDRSNEQFFGPGTRLTVL.

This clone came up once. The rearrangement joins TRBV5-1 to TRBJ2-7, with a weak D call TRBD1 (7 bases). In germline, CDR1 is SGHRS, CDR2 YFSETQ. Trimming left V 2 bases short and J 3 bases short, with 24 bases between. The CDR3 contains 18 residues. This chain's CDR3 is CASSFLPSRQGGLYEQYF. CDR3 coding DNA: TGCGCCAGCAGCTTTCTTCCTTCCAGACAGGGAGGTCTCTACGAGCAGTACTTC. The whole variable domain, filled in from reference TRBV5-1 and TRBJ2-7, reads KAGVTQTPRYLIKTRGQQVTLSCSPISGHRSVSWYQQTPGQGLQFLFEYFSETQRNKGNFPGRFSGRQFSNSRSEMNVSTLELGDSALYLCASSFLPSRQGGLYEQYFGPGTRLTVT.

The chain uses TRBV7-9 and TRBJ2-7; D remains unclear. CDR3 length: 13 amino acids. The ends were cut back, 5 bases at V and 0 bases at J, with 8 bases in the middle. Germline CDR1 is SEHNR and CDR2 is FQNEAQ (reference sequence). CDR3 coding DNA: TGTGCCAGCAGCCCGGGTGTCTCCTACGAGCAGTACTTC. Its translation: CASSPGVSYEQYF.